This is a list of T cell receptor beta chains from one sample in a study of cytomegalovirus exposure and HLA in healthy donors. Clones were sequenced by immunoSEQ multiplex PCR, and TCRdb holds only the in-frame ones, with some missing. Altogether about 150,000 clones are present, 80% to 85% being singletons, with the ten largest covering 1.9%. Sequenced input: PBMCs. The receptors derive from a man aged 18 to 35 in good health and CMV-seronegative. Both conserved end residues are part of each CDR3. A D gene is named only where the DNA matches it firmly. Size is omitted from some rows. Given values are once, few, many or a class for expanded clones.

d_call	v_call	j_call	clone_size	cdr3_nt	cdr3_aa
TRBD1	TRBV19	TRBJ1-2	NA	TGTGCCAGTAGTATAGAAAGGGGACAGTACTATGGCTACACCTTC	CASSIERGQYYGYTF
NA	TRBV19	TRBJ1-1	NA	TGTGCCAGTAGTATCAGGCTGAGTAACACTGAAGCTTTCTTT	CASSIRLSNTEAFF
NA	TRBV4-2	TRBJ2-1	NA	TGTGCCAGCAACCCGTTAATGGGGGGGCCAAAGTTCTTC	CASNPLMGGPKFF
NA	TRBV2	TRBJ2-5	medium-sized	TGTGCCAGCAGTGACCCGACAGATTTTCAAGAGACCCAGTACTTC	CASSDPTDFQETQYF
NA	TRBV7-2	TRBJ1-1	NA	TGTGCCAGCAGCCTCGGACAGCTGAACACTGAAGCTTTCTTT	CASSLGQLNTEAFF
NA	TRBV5-6	TRBJ1-1	NA	TGTGCCAGCAGCTTGGTGTCCCAGGGGACTGAAGCTTTCTTT	CASSLVSQGTEAFF
NA	TRBV19	TRBJ1-1	NA	TGTGCCAGTAGGTTACAGGGTGGGAACACTGAAGCTTTCTTT	CASRLQGGNTEAFF
NA	TRBV28	TRBJ2-7	NA	TGTGCCAGCAGTTTAGGGGGCGGCGAGCAGTACTTC	CASSLGGGEQYF
TRBD1	TRBV19	TRBJ1-5	NA	TGTGCCAGTAGTATTCGACAGGGGGCGGTCGGCAATCAGCCCCAGCATTTT	CASSIRQGAVGNQPQHF
TRBD2	TRBV7-9	TRBJ2-7	NA	TGTGCCAGCAGAACTTCCGGGACTAGCGACGAGCAGTACTTC	CASRTSGTSDEQYF
TRBD2	TRBV20-1	TRBJ2-3	NA	TGCAGTGCCGGGGGGGATACGCAGTATTTT	CSAGGDTQYF
NA	TRBV29-1	TRBJ2-7	NA	TGCAGCGTTCGGGACTCCTACGAGCAGTACTTC	CSVRDSYEQYF
TRBD2	TRBV5-4	TRBJ2-1	NA	TGTGCCAGCAGCCCCACTAGCGGGAGCTCCTACAATGAGCAGTTCTTC	CASSPTSGSSYNEQFF
NA	TRBV4-1	TRBJ2-1	NA	TGCGCCAGCAGCCACGGAATCCGGGTCAATGAGCAGTTCTTC	CASSHGIRVNEQFF
NA	TRBV29-1	TRBJ2-7	NA	TGCAGCGTTGGTGAGTGGTGGCAGGGCCACTACGAGCAGTACTTC	CSVGEWWQGHYEQYF
TRBD1	TRBV14	TRBJ2-7	NA	TGTGCCAGCAGCCATTGGACAGGGAACTACGAGCAGTACTTC	CASSHWTGNYEQYF
TRBD1	TRBV4-1	TRBJ1-1	NA	TGCGCCAGCAGCCAACCGCTGACAGGGACGAACACTGAAGCTTTCTTT	CASSQPLTGTNTEAFF
TRBD2	TRBV6-6	TRBJ2-7	few	TGTGCCAGCAGTTACCCAGGCATTAGCGGGATGTACGAGCAGTACTTC	CASSYPGISGMYEQYF
TRBD2	TRBV18	TRBJ2-2	NA	TGTGCCAGCTCACCCGTAGCGGGAGCAGCCCTTACCGGGGAGCTGTTTTTT	CASSPVAGAALTGELFF
TRBD2	TRBV10-3	TRBJ2-1	NA	TGTGCCATCAGTGAATGGACGGGAGGTAGCAATGAGCAGTTCTTC	CAISEWTGGSNEQFF
TRBD2	TRBV4-3	TRBJ2-5	NA	TGCGCCAGCAGCCCGAGAGGCCTAGCGGAGGGCCAAGAGACCCAGTACTTC	CASSPRGLAEGQETQYF
NA	TRBV10-2	TRBJ2-3	NA	TGCGCCAGCAGTGAGTCACGGACTGCTAGCACAGATACGCAGTATTTT	CASSESRTASTDTQYF
TRBD1	TRBV5-4	TRBJ2-5	NA	TGTGCCAGCAGCTCAGGGGGCCACCAAGAGACCCAGTACTTC	CASSSGGHQETQYF
TRBD2	TRBV5-1	TRBJ2-3	NA	TGCGCCAGCAGCCTGGGGACTAGAACAGATACGCAGTATTTT	CASSLGTRTDTQYF
NA	TRBV9	TRBJ2-5	NA	TGTGCCAGCAGCAGACGACTAGCGGACAGGGGGGAGACCCAGTACTTC	CASSRRLADRGETQYF
TRBD1	TRBV7-8	TRBJ1-2	NA	TGTGCCAGCAGCTTGTTACAGGGGACTCATGGCTACACCTTC	CASSLLQGTHGYTF
TRBD1	TRBV28	TRBJ1-5	NA	TGTGCCAGCAGGCGAAATACAGGGGAAGGATATCAGCCCCAGCATTTT	CASRRNTGEGYQPQHF
TRBD2	TRBV18	TRBJ2-7	NA	TGTGCCAGCTCACCTACGGGGGGCTCCTACGAGCAGTACTTC	CASSPTGGSYEQYF
NA	TRBV6-5	TRBJ1-6	NA	TGTGCCAGCATTGGAGGCCCAAATATTTACTTT	CASIGGPNIYF
TRBD1	TRBV5-1	TRBJ2-7	NA	TGCGCCAGCAGCTTGGGGTCGGGACAGACCTACGAGCAGTACTTC	CASSLGSGQTYEQYF
NA	TRBV9	TRBJ2-1	NA	TGTGCCAGCAGCGTAGCCGGCAGGGGTAACCTCAATGAGCAGTTCTTC	CASSVAGRGNLNEQFF
NA	TRBV2	TRBJ1-2	NA	TGTGCCAGCAGTGAAGCTCCAGGGTTGACGAGCTATGGCTACACCTTC	CASSEAPGLTSYGYTF
NA	TRBV19	TRBJ2-5	once	TGTGCCAGTAGTATAGATCCCCGGAGGGCCCAAGAGACCCAGTACTTC	CASSIDPRRAQETQYF
TRBD1	TRBV5-1	TRBJ2-3	NA	TGCGCCAGCAGCTGGGGGGACAGGGCGGGGTGGGATACGCAGTATTTT	CASSWGDRAGWDTQYF
NA	TRBV13	TRBJ2-1	NA	TGTGCCAGCAGCTCCCCTAGCGCCACCTACAATGAGCAGTTCTTC	CASSSPSATYNEQFF
TRBD1	TRBV27	TRBJ1-6	few	TGTGCCAGCAGTCCCCGGGCGGGACAGATGAGCTCCTATAATTCACCCCTCCACTTT	CASSPRAGQMSSYNSPLHF
NA	TRBV7-6	TRBJ2-3	NA	TGTGCCAGCAGCTCGGTAGATGCTACGCAGTATTTT	CASSSVDATQYF